The 32 T cell receptor beta chains below all came from one sample that was sequenced in a study of blood T cell repertoires in COVID-19. Method: immunoSEQ multiplex PCR; TCRdb's copy keeps in-frame clones and lacks some. Seen here are 70,000 to 85,000 clones, roughly 90% observed once, and the top ten hold roughly 2.6%. Specimen: peripheral blood. The source of these receptors is a man between 65 and 79 years old with active or convalescent COVID-19.

The V call is TRBV5-8, the J call TRBJ1-5; D gene unclear. The length of the CDR3 is 17 residues. Germline CDR1 is SGHTS and CDR2 is YDEGEE. V lost 0 bases to trimming and J lost 0 bases, with 13 bases between them. CDR3 in amino acids: CASSLVLETLSNQPQHF. CDR3 nucleotide sequence: TGTGCCAGCAGCTTGGTTTTAGAGACACTTAGCAATCAGCCCCAGCATTTT.

J is TRBJ2-5 and V is TRBV28, with 9 nucleotides matching TRBD2. V trimming: 3 bases; J trimming: 5 bases; junction bases outside the gene matches: 7. This CDR3 region has 15 residues. Germline loops: CDR1 MDHEN, CDR2 SYDVKM. For the CDR3, the DNA is TGTGCCAGCAGTTTTCTTGCGGGAGGGCTGGAGACCCAGTACTTC. Its translation is CASSFLAGGLETQYF. The whole variable domain, remainder taken from reference TRBV28 and TRBJ2-5, is DVKVTQSSRYLVKRTGEKVFLECVQDMDHENMFWYRQDPGLGLRLIYFSYDVKMKEKGDIPEGYSVSREKKERFSLILESASTNQTSMYLCASSFLAGGLETQYFGPGTRLLVL.

The chain uses TRBV6-5 and TRBJ1-2; D is unresolved. Trimming cost V 7 bases and J 9 bases, with 15 bases left between them. CDR1 MNHEY and CDR2 SVGAGI come from the germline V gene. This CDR3 contains 12 residues. The CDR3 reads CASTKEGRSYTF. The CDR3 coding sequence is TGTGCCAGCACAAAGGAGGGCCGGAGCTACACCTTC.

The chain has TRBV19 and TRBJ2-2, with D uncertain. CDR3 length: 13 residues. The ends were cut back, 3 bases at V and 8 bases at J, with 10 bases in the middle. The germline gives CDR1 LNHDA, CDR2 SQIVND (reference sequence). In nucleotides, the CDR3 is TGTGCCAGTAGTATGGTTCGAGAGGGGGAGCTGTTTTTT. This gives the protein CASSMVREGELFF.

The V and J genes are TRBV11-2 and TRBJ2-1; 7 bases map to TRBD1. Germline CDR1 is SGHAT and CDR2 is FQNNGV. The CDR3 is 15 amino acids. V lost 4 bases and J lost 5; bases outside the gene matches: 8. In nucleotides, the CDR3 is TGTGCCAGCAGCTCGTCCGGGACAGCCAACAATGAGCAGTTCTTC. Its translation is CASSSSGTANNEQFF.

The genes are TRBV20-1 and TRBJ2-5; 10 bases line up with TRBD2. Losses at the gene ends were 3 bases for V and 11 bases for J; bases not matched to a gene: 6. Germline V gives CDR1 DFQATT, CDR2 SNEGSKA (reference sequence). This CDR3 has 12 residues. CDR3: CSASRLAGVQYF. The CDR3 DNA follows: TGCAGTGCTAGTCGACTAGCGGGTGTTCAGTACTTC.

This clone came up many times. CDR3 coding DNA: TGTGCCAGCAGCCAGGGGCTAGCGTCTAACGGTGAGCAGTTCTTC. Its protein product is CASSQGLASNGEQFF. The V and J genes are TRBV3-1 (or the pseudogene TRBV3-2) and TRBJ2-1; a possible D gene is TRBD2 (6 bases). The CDR3 has 15 residues. V was cut by 3 bases and J by 9 bases, with 18 bases left in between. Germline CDR1 and CDR2: LGHDT and YNNKEL (reference sequence).

The chain combines TRBV5-1 with TRBJ1-2, with TRBD1 identical over 8 bases. Trimming at V came to 1 base and at J to 8 bases, leaving 7 bases not matched to a gene. The CDR3 extends over 14 amino acids. CDR1 is SGHRS, CDR2 YFSETQ, per germline. The CDR3 DNA follows: TGCGCCAGCAGCTTGTATCCAGGGGGCTCGGGCTACACCTTC. This sequence encodes CASSLYPGGSGYTF.

The chain links TRBV6-1 to TRBJ2-1, with 9 bases matching TRBD1. Germline CDR1 reads MNHNS; CDR2 reads SASEGT. After removal of 2 bases from V and 6 bases from J, the junction contained 8 bases not matched to a gene. The CDR3 covers 16 residues. CDR3 sequence: CASSESSDRGTNEQFF. The CDR3 DNA sequence: TGTGCCAGCAGTGAAAGTTCAGACAGGGGGACCAATGAGCAGTTCTTC.

The V gene is TRBV2, the J gene TRBJ2-2; D is uncertain. The CDR3 totals 14 residues. In germline, CDR1 is SNHLY, CDR2 FYNNEI. V lost 5 bases, J lost 2 bases, and 9 bases lay in between. For the CDR3, the DNA is TGTGCCAGCAGTCCTAAAAGAAACACCGGGGAGCTGTTTTTT. It is translated as CASSPKRNTGELFF. The variable domain in full, with the rest retrieved from reference TRBV2 and TRBJ2-2, is EPEVTQTPSHQVTQMGQEVILRCVPISNHLYFYWYRQILGQKVEFLVSFYNNEISEKSEIFDDQFSVERPDGSNFTLKIRSTKLEDSAMYFCASSPKRNTGELFFGEGSRLTVL.

The DNA of the CDR3 is TGTGCCAGCAGCTTGGCCGGGACAGGGCGGGCGAAAGCTGAAGCTTTCTTT. Amino acid sequence: CASSLAGTGRAKAEAFF. The J gene is TRBJ1-1, the V gene TRBV5-4; the match to TRBD1 covers 9 bases. Germline CDR1 reads SGHNT; CDR2 reads YYREEE (reference sequence). Unmatched junction bases numbered 12, after V lost 0 bases and J lost 6 bases. The CDR3 runs to 17 residues.

This clone was seen many times. This sequence joins TRBV3-1 (or the pseudogene TRBV3-2) and TRBJ1-1, with 10 bases fitting TRBD1. With 7 bases clipped from V and 6 bases from J, the junction kept 5 bases outside the gene matches. The CDR3 consists of 13 residues. Germline V gene lookup returns CDR1 LGHDT and CDR2 YNNKEL (reference sequence). The CDR3 sequence: CASTDRGRAEAFF. The DNA for the CDR3 is TGTGCCAGCACCGACAGGGGGCGGGCTGAAGCTTTCTTT.

The chain couples TRBV6-1 to TRBJ2-2; D remains ambiguous. The CDR3 consists of 13 residues. Germline loops: CDR1 MNHNS, CDR2 SASEGT. V was pared by 2 bases and J by 7 bases, with 8 bases between. The CDR3 sequence: CASSEIENGELFF. CDR3 DNA: TGTGCCAGCAGTGAAATCGAGAACGGGGAGCTGTTTTTT.

The V and J genes are TRBV19 and TRBJ1-5, with TRBD1 matching 7 bases. Germline CDR1 is LNHDA and CDR2 is SQIVND (reference sequence). Trimming cost V 8 bases and J 6 bases; bases outside gene matches: 7. The CDR3 length is 13 residues. This CDR3 is CASCRQGGQPQHF. DNA of the CDR3: TGTGCCAGTTGTCGACAGGGAGGTCAGCCCCAGCATTTT.

This chain links TRBV6-5 with TRBJ1-2; tentative D call: TRBD1 (5 bases). Trimming cost V 0 bases and J 5 bases, with 13 bases left between them. Germline lookup yields CDR1 MNHEY and CDR2 SVGAGI. CDR3 length: 15 amino acids. CDR3 DNA sequence: TGTGCCAGCAGTTACTCGAGGCAGGGAGGATATGGCTACACCTTC. This codes for CASSYSRQGGYGYTF.

This clone has more than one count but fewer than ten. J is TRBJ2-1 and V is TRBV3-1 (or the pseudogene TRBV3-2); D possibly corresponds to TRBD2 (5 bases). From germline, CDR1 is LGHDT and CDR2 YNNKEL (reference sequence). Trimming cost V 0 bases and J 5 bases, with 11 bases left between them. The CDR3 length is 15 residues. DNA for the CDR3: TGTGCCAGCAGCCAAGAACCCGGACTGCACAATGAGCAGTTCTTC. Its protein product is CASSQEPGLHNEQFF.

The gene calls are TRBV29-1 and TRBJ1-1; TRBD1 might be the D (6 bases). This CDR3 spans 12 amino acids. V was pared by 7 bases and J by 0 bases, with 9 bases between. Germline CDR1 SQVTM, CDR2 ANQGSEA. CDR3 sequence (DNA): TGCAGCGCAGACAGGTTGAACACTGAAGCTTTCTTT. It is translated as CSADRLNTEAFF.

V usage is TRBV19 and J usage is TRBJ1-2; 8 bases are a match to TRBD1. The CDR3 contains 13 residues. Trimming at V came to 6 bases and at J to 3 bases, leaving 3 bases not matched to a gene. Germline values: CDR1 LNHDA, CDR2 SQIVND (reference sequence). CDR3: CASSDRGDYGYTF. DNA of the CDR3: TGTGCCAGTAGCGACAGGGGTGACTATGGCTACACCTTC.

The V call is TRBV6-6, the J call TRBJ2-4; 11 positions match TRBD1. The CDR3 sequence is 16 residues long. The J segment lost 7 bases and the V segment lost 7 bases, leaving 12 bases of the junction unmatched. Germline CDR1 MNHNY, CDR2 SVGAGI (reference sequence). The CDR3 DNA is TGTGCCAGCACCCAAGACCGGGACAGGGGGTTCAACATTCAGTACTTC. As protein: CASTQDRDRGFNIQYF.

The chain employs TRBV6-1 and TRBJ1-5; D may be TRBD1 (6 bases). Germline V gives CDR1 MNHNS, CDR2 SASEGT. V dropped 1 base and J dropped 6 bases, with 10 bases sitting between them. The CDR3 is made up of 14 amino acids. The CDR3 coding sequence is TGTGCCAGCAGTGAAGGACAGGCCCCTCAGCCCCAGCATTTT. Encoded protein: CASSEGQAPQPQHF.

The chain links TRBV18 to TRBJ1-5; TRBD1 might be the D (5 bases). Trimming stripped 3 bases from V and 0 bases from J, with 9 bases between. Germline V CDR1 and CDR2: KGHSH, LQKENI. The CDR3 has 15 amino acids. CDR3 region: CASSPIDSSNQPQHF. The DNA of the CDR3 is TGTGCCAGCTCACCTATAGACAGTAGCAATCAGCCCCAGCATTTT.

The rearrangement links TRBV6-5 to TRBJ2-2; perhaps TRBD1 as D (7 bases). Trimming removed 7 bases at V and 6 bases at J, with 15 bases between. This CDR3 is 14 amino acids long. CDR1 and CDR2 from the germline V gene are MNHEY and SVGAGI. The CDR3 DNA sequence: TGTGCCAGCACGGAGAGCAGGGGGGCCGGGGAGCTGTTTTTT. As protein: CASTESRGAGELFF.

V gene TRBV29-1 combines with J gene TRBJ2-7, with 9 bases matching TRBD1. CDR1 and CDR2 from the germline V gene are SQVTM and ANQGSEA. Losses at the gene ends were 3 bases for V and 2 bases for J; bases not matched to a gene: 11. CDR3 length equals 16 residues. The CDR3 reads CSVDDRGFSGAYEQYF. In DNA form, the CDR3 reads TGCAGCGTTGACGACAGGGGGTTTTCCGGAGCCTACGAGCAGTACTTC.

CDR3: CASSITGGETQYF. DNA of the CDR3: TGTGCCAGTAGTATAACAGGGGGCGAGACCCAGTACTTC. V gene TRBV19 combines with J gene TRBJ2-5; 9 bases are a match to TRBD1. The CDR3 extends over 13 amino acids. With V trimmed by 2 bases and J by 5 bases, 0 bases remained unmatched. Per germline, CDR1 LNHDA and CDR2 SQIVND (reference sequence).

V is TRBV7-3 and J is TRBJ1-1; D uncertain. Deletions cut 6 bases from V and 11 bases from J, with 19 bases between. The germline CDR1 and CDR2 sequences are SGHTA and FQGTGA. There are 13 residues in the CDR3. The CDR3 region has the DNA TGTGCCAGCAGACACCGGCTAGGTAGCGTGGCTTTCTTT. This encodes CASRHRLGSVAFF.

The chain recombines TRBV28 with TRBJ2-1; 13 nucleotides agree with TRBD2. CDR3 length: 16 amino acids. From germline, CDR1 is MDHEN and CDR2 SYDVKM. Losses at the gene ends were 4 bases for V and 8 bases for J; bases not matched to a gene: 8. The CDR3 nucleotides read TGTGCCAGCAGTTCCCAGGGACTAGCGGGAAGGTATGAGCAGTTCTTC. This sequence encodes CASSSQGLAGRYEQFF.

This CDR3 is CASSRFDRVGNNEQFF. DNA for the CDR3: TGTGCCAGCAGCCGATTCGACAGGGTGGGAAACAATGAGCAGTTCTTC. The chain employs TRBV7-9 and TRBJ2-1; 7 bases agree with TRBD1. Trimming took 5 bases from V and 5 from J; bases not matched to a gene: 12. CDR1 is SEHNR and CDR2 is FQNEAQ in the germline V gene (reference sequence). The CDR3 has 16 amino acids.

The chain employs TRBV28 and TRBJ1-3; D unclear. V was pared by 3 bases and J by 4 bases, with 16 bases between. The CDR3 totals 16 residues. Germline CDR1 and CDR2: MDHEN and SYDVKM. The CDR3: CASSFSGRREGNTIYF. The CDR3 DNA is TGTGCCAGCAGTTTTTCTGGGAGACGCGAGGGAAACACCATATATTTT.

The rearrangement joins TRBV4-1 to TRBJ1-5; TRBD1 is a possible D gene (5 bases). CDR3 length: 13 amino acids. The germline gives CDR1 MGHRA, CDR2 YSYEKL. Trimming stripped 4 bases from V and 9 bases from J, with 13 bases between. The CDR3 reads CASSLQAWGPQHF. The CDR3 region has the DNA TGCGCCAGCAGCCTACAGGCTTGGGGGCCCCAGCATTTT.

This clone was recorded once. The chain combines TRBV5-1 with TRBJ1-6, with TRBD1 matching over 12 bases. Germline V gene sequence: CDR1 SGHRS, CDR2 YFSETQ. CDR3 length: 16 residues. J gave up 8 bases and V 0 bases, and 3 bases lay outside the gene matches. The CDR3 here is CASSLVGQGAHSPLHF. In DNA, the CDR3 is TGCGCCAGCAGCTTGGTGGGACAGGGGGCTCATTCACCCCTCCACTTT.

The rearrangement joins TRBV5-1 to TRBJ2-6, with D perhaps matching TRBD1 (5 bases). CDR1 SGHRS and CDR2 YFSETQ come from the germline V gene. The CDR3 is made up of 15 amino acids. The V end was cut by 0 bases, the J end by 3 bases, with 7 bases between. The CDR3 nucleotides read TGCGCCAGCAGCTTGGCCAGGGTTGGGGCCAACGTCCTGACTTTC. It yields the protein CASSLARVGANVLTF.

The J gene is TRBJ2-1, the V gene TRBV7-3; 12 nucleotides match TRBD2. V was clipped by 5 bases and J by 8 bases; unmatched bases: 4. CDR1 is SGHTA and CDR2 is FQGTGA in the germline V gene. This CDR3 contains 14 residues. This chain's CDR3 is CASSRRLAGDEQFF. In DNA form, the CDR3 reads TGTGCCAGCAGCCGCAGACTAGCGGGAGATGAGCAGTTCTTC.